What follows are 29 T cell receptor beta chains derived from one specimen sequenced in a study of cytomegalovirus exposure and HLA in healthy donors. Primers for the PCR totalled 60 Vbeta and 13 Jbeta. The repertoire was sequenced with immunoSEQ multiplex PCR; TCRdb's copy has only in-frame clones and lacks some. The sample holds some 70,000 clones, around 81% seen once. The sequencing sample was made of PBMCs. The source of these receptors is a man aged 50 or older in good health and CMV-seronegative.

The chain couples TRBV6-5 to TRBJ1-2; 8 bases are shared with TRBD1. The V gene end was trimmed by 5 bases and the J gene end by 2 bases; junction bases not matched to a gene: 4. The germline CDR1 and CDR2 sequences are MNHEY and SVGAGI. This CDR3 comprises 14 residues. In nucleotides, the CDR3 is TGTGCCAGCAGTCAGGGGGCAGAGAACTATGGCTACACCTTC. Protein sequence: CASSQGAENYGYTF.

CDR3 DNA sequence: TGCGCCAGCAGCCAAGTGGAGGGTTCGGGACAGGAAGCTTTCTTT. It is translated as CASSQVEGSGQEAFF. This chain links TRBV4-1 with TRBJ1-1; 7 bases line up with TRBD1. Trimming cost V 1 base and J 8 bases; bases outside gene matches: 10. Germline V gives CDR1 MGHRA, CDR2 YSYEKL. The CDR3 sequence is 15 residues long.

This clone was observed a few times. The chain recombines TRBV5-6 with TRBJ1-2; D gene unclear. This CDR3 spans 15 amino acids. V lost 4 bases to trimming and J lost 1 base, with 14 bases between them. Germline loops: CDR1 SGHDT, CDR2 YYEEEE. The CDR3 sequence: CASSQPGLYNYGYTF. The CDR3 DNA is TGTGCCAGCAGCCAACCTGGTCTCTATAACTATGGCTACACCTTC.

The V and J genes are TRBV5-1 and TRBJ2-7, with 10 bases identical to TRBD2. V lost 0 bases to trimming and J lost 4 bases; unmatched junction nucleotides: 4. The CDR3 is made up of 15 amino acids. From germline, CDR1 is SGHRS and CDR2 YFSETQ. This chain's CDR3 is CASSLVTAGGYEQYF. The CDR3 coding sequence is TGCGCCAGCAGCTTGGTTACAGCGGGAGGGTACGAGCAGTACTTC. Variable domain in full (rest from reference TRBV5-1 and TRBJ2-7): KAGVTQTPRYLIKTRGQQVTLSCSPISGHRSVSWYQQTPGQGLQFLFEYFSETQRNKGNFPGRFSGRQFSNSRSEMNVSTLELGDSALYLCASSLVTAGGYEQYFGPGTRLTVT.

This sequence joins TRBV5-1 and TRBJ2-7; D might be TRBD2 (5 bases). The CDR3 is 14 residues long. The V end was cut by 4 bases, the J end by 2 bases, with 13 bases between. Germline-derived CDR1 and CDR2 are SGHRS and YFSETQ. CDR3 bases: TGCGCCAGCAGCCCCCGGGGTGCCGCCTACGAGCAGTACTTC. This codes for CASSPRGAAYEQYF.

The rearrangement links TRBV7-9 to TRBJ2-6; D gene ambiguous. There are 14 residues in the CDR3. V was shortened by 7 bases and J by 1 base, with 8 bases between the two germline ends. The germline V gene has CDR1 SEHNR and CDR2 FQNEAQ (reference sequence). The DNA for the CDR3 is TGTGCCAGCACCAGGTATTCTGGGGCCAACGTCCTGACTTTC. This sequence encodes CASTRYSGANVLTF.

This clone was recorded a few times. This chain uses TRBV6-1 with TRBJ1-6; maybe TRBD1 (5 bases). Germline assignment: CDR1 MNHNS and CDR2 SASEGT. The V gene lost 3 bases and the J gene lost 2 bases, with 11 bases spanning the gap. This CDR3 contains 16 residues. CDR3 residues: CASSDSQGAYNSPLHF. As DNA, the CDR3 is TGTGCCAGCAGTGATTCCCAGGGCGCCTATAATTCACCCCTCCACTTT.

The J gene is TRBJ1-1, the V gene TRBV28, with no clear D. This CDR3 has 15 residues. The V gene's germline CDR1 is MDHEN and CDR2 SYDVKM. Trimming cost V 6 bases and J 5 bases, with 19 bases left between them. CDR3 sequence reads: CASSPSGSRRTEAFF. The CDR3, as DNA: TGTGCCAGCAGCCCCTCCGGGTCGAGACGAACTGAAGCTTTCTTT.

The rearrangement links TRBV25-1 to TRBJ1-5, with TRBD1 matching 7 bases. CDR1 is MGHDK, CDR2 SYGVNS, per germline. Trimming at V came to 4 bases and at J to 7 bases, leaving 4 bases not matched to a gene. The CDR3 covers 13 residues. The CDR3 DNA follows: TGTGCCAGCAGTGTCTCAGGGGGACAGCCCCAGCATTTT. This codes for CASSVSGGQPQHF.

This rearrangement joins TRBV5-1 to TRBJ2-3, with a tentative D call TRBD1 (5 bases). The CDR3 runs to 15 residues. V was shortened by 0 bases and J by 4 bases, with 12 bases between the two germline ends. Germline lookup yields CDR1 SGHRS and CDR2 YFSETQ. The CDR3 DNA is TGCGCCAGCAGCTTGGTGCTGGGGCGCTCAGATACGCAGTATTTT. Translation gives CASSLVLGRSDTQYF.

V gene TRBV2 combines with J gene TRBJ1-5, with 7 bases identical to TRBD1. Germline assignment: CDR1 SNHLY and CDR2 FYNNEI. CDR3 size: 15 residues. V dropped 6 bases and J dropped 6; count of bases not matched to a gene: 11. This CDR3 is CASSGARTGSQPQHF. The CDR3 DNA reads as TGTGCCAGCAGCGGGGCTAGGACAGGATCTCAGCCCCAGCATTTT.

This chain uses TRBV30 with TRBJ2-1, with 7 nucleotides matching TRBD1. The CDR3 spans 13 residues. The junction had 12 bases not matched to a gene; V was cut back by 8 bases and J by 8 bases. The germline V gene has CDR1 GTSNPN and CDR2 SVGIG (reference sequence). The CDR3 region is CAGWDRLSHEQFF. The CDR3 DNA sequence: TGTGCCGGTTGGGACAGACTCAGCCATGAGCAGTTCTTC.

J is TRBJ2-2 and V is TRBV9; TRBD1 matches at 9 bases. Germline V gene lookup returns CDR1 SGDLS and CDR2 YYNGEE. J was trimmed by 7 bases and V by 3 bases; bases with no gene match: 16. The CDR3 has 18 residues. This CDR3 reads CASSAKFSSGQGIGELFF. CDR3 nucleotide sequence: TGTGCCAGCAGCGCAAAATTCTCTTCGGGACAGGGAATCGGGGAGCTGTTTTTT.

The chain carries TRBV27 and TRBJ1-2; D perhaps matches TRBD1 (6 bases). This CDR3 has 14 residues. Germline V CDR1 and CDR2: MNHEY, SMNVEV (reference sequence). V lost 6 bases to trimming and J lost 4 bases, with 15 bases between them. In DNA form, the CDR3 reads TGTGCCAGCAGACCCGGAACAGGGATCTATGGCTACACCTTC. As protein: CASRPGTGIYGYTF.

This clone was counted a few times. The rearrangement uses TRBV18 and TRBJ2-7; 8 positions agree with TRBD2. Germline V gene lookup returns CDR1 KGHSH and CDR2 LQKENI. CDR3 size: 14 residues. V lost 1 base, J lost 6 bases, and 5 bases stayed unmatched. The DNA of the CDR3 is TGTGCCAGCTCACCACGGCCAGCGGGAGCCGAGCAGTACTTC. Amino acids: CASSPRPAGAEQYF.

The rearrangement links TRBV13 to TRBJ1-2, with 8 positions matching TRBD1. The V segment lost 1 base and the J segment 7 bases; nucleotides outside the gene matches: 8. From germline, CDR1 is PRHDT and CDR2 FYEKMQ (reference sequence). This CDR3 has 15 residues. CDR3 sequence: CASSLDYSGGGGYTF. For the CDR3, the DNA is TGTGCCAGCAGCTTAGATTACTCAGGGGGCGGTGGCTACACCTTC. Complete variable domain (other parts from reference TRBV13 and TRBJ1-2): AAGVIQSPRHLIKEKRETATLKCYPIPRHDTVYWYQQGPGQDPQFLISFYEKMQSDKGSIPDRFSAQQFSDYHSELNMSSLELGDSALYFCASSLDYSGGGGYTFGSGTRLTVV.

The chain links TRBV28 to TRBJ1-1; D may be TRBD1 (5 bases). Germline V gene sequence: CDR1 MDHEN, CDR2 SYDVKM. CDR3 length: 15 residues. V lost 4 bases and J lost 0, with 12 bases in between. The CDR3 nucleotides are TGTGCCAGCAGTTCGACAGACGGAATGAACACTGAAGCTTTCTTT. Translated, it gives CASSSTDGMNTEAFF.

The chain uses TRBV27 and TRBJ2-1, with 10 bases identical to TRBD2. J lost 9 bases, V lost 4 bases, and 6 bases had no gene match. The CDR3 has 14 amino acids. Germline lookup yields CDR1 MNHEY and CDR2 SMNVEV (reference sequence). The DNA of the CDR3 is TGTGCCAGCAGTTCGCCGGGACTAGCGACTGAGCAGTTCTTC. This sequence encodes CASSSPGLATEQFF.

The V gene is TRBV6-5, the J gene TRBJ1-1; possible D gene TRBD1, 5 bases. This CDR3 region has 13 residues. The germline V gene has CDR1 MNHEY and CDR2 SVGAGI. V lost 6 bases and J lost 1, with 9 bases in between. The CDR3 nucleotides are TGTGCCAGCAGCCTGACAGAGAACACTGAAGCTTTCTTT. It specifies CASSLTENTEAFF.

This rearrangement joins TRBV18 to TRBJ2-3, with D possibly matching TRBD1 (6 bases). Germline V gene data show CDR1 as KGHSH and CDR2 as LQKENI. The V end was cut by 7 bases, the J end by 2 bases, with 16 bases between. CDR3 length: 15 residues. The CDR3: CASYQGQIFTDTQYF. The CDR3, as DNA: TGTGCCAGCTACCAAGGACAGATTTTCACAGATACGCAGTATTTT.

This rearrangement joins TRBV7-9 to TRBJ2-7, with 7 positions matching TRBD1. CDR1 and CDR2 (germline): SEHNR, FQNEAQ (reference sequence). After removal of 5 bases from V and 0 bases from J, the junction contained 7 bases not matched to a gene. CDR3 length: 15 amino acids. In nucleotides, the CDR3 is TGTGCCAGCAGCATTCGGACAGGAGGCTCCTACGAGCAGTACTTC. Protein sequence: CASSIRTGGSYEQYF.

The table lists this clone with a few counts. The chain has TRBV7-9 and TRBJ1-4; D gene unclear. The CDR3 extends over 16 amino acids. The germline V gene encodes CDR1 SEHNR and CDR2 FQNEAQ (reference sequence). The V end was cut by 5 bases, the J end by 3 bases, with 16 bases between. The CDR3 coding sequence is TGTGCCAGCAGCACGCAAACCGGAGGAGCTAATGAAAAACTGTTTTTT. This codes for CASSTQTGGANEKLFF.

The DNA of the CDR3 is TGCGCCAGCAACTTAGGGACAGACTCCTACGAGCAGTACTTC. Translated: CASNLGTDSYEQYF. The rearrangement links TRBV5-1 to TRBJ2-7; TRBD1 aligns across 7 bases. This CDR3 contains 14 residues. Looked up from germline, CDR1 is SGHRS and CDR2 is YFSETQ. V lost 6 bases and J lost 0; bases outside the gene matches: 6.

V gene TRBV27 combines with J gene TRBJ1-1; the D gene is possibly TRBD1 (5 bases). The CDR3 runs 13 residues. The germline V gene encodes CDR1 MNHEY and CDR2 SMNVEV (reference sequence). Trimming shortened V by 6 bases and J by 7 bases, and 15 bases separated the two germline ends. CDR3 in amino acids: CASRAGNGVEAFF. For the CDR3, the DNA is TGTGCCAGCAGAGCAGGGAATGGGGTTGAAGCTTTCTTT.

This clone showed up just once. The chain joins TRBV9 to TRBJ2-2, with TRBD1 as a possible D gene (6 bases). Germline CDR1 reads SGDLS; CDR2 reads YYNGEE. V was clipped by 3 bases and J by 8 bases, with 20 bases between them. There are 16 residues in the CDR3. The CDR3, as DNA: TGTGCCAGCAGCGCCCAGGGGCAACGCGCAGTAGGGGAGCTGTTTTTT. It specifies CASSAQGQRAVGELFF.

The table lists this clone with a few counts. V is TRBV4-3 and J is TRBJ2-3; 9 positions match TRBD2. The CDR3 sequence is 16 residues long. Trimming cost V 0 bases and J 3 bases; bases outside gene matches: 4. CDR1 is LGHNA and CDR2 is YSLEER in the germline V gene. The CDR3 is CASSQDSAGGTDTQYF. In nucleotides, the CDR3 is TGCGCCAGCAGCCAAGATAGTGCGGGAGGGACAGATACGCAGTATTTT.

The V call is TRBV11-2, the J call TRBJ1-2; 8 nucleotides align to TRBD1. There are 15 residues in the CDR3. Germline loops: CDR1 SGHAT, CDR2 FQNNGV. J gave up 7 bases and V 1 base, and 8 bases lay outside the gene matches. The CDR3 bases are TGTGCCAGCAGCTTAGCAGGGGGCGGTTCTGGTGGCTACACCTTC. It translates to CASSLAGGGSGGYTF.

This clone ranks as medium-sized (0.01 to 0.1%). The chain uses TRBV5-6 and TRBJ1-1, with 9 bases lining up with TRBD1. The trim removed 3 bases at V and 1 base at J, leaving 1 base unmatched. The CDR3 runs 14 residues. Germline-derived CDR1 and CDR2 are SGHDT and YYEEEE. CDR3 sequence (DNA): TGTGCCAGCAGCTCGGACAGGGGGAACACTGAAGCTTTCTTT. It translates to CASSSDRGNTEAFF.

This sequence joins TRBV7-2 and TRBJ1-1; tentatively, D is TRBD1 (6 bases). The germline V gene has CDR1 SGHTA and CDR2 FQGNSA. CDR3 size: 14 residues. Trimming took 1 base from V and 4 from J, leaving 10 bases between them. The CDR3 spells CASSLGGRLTEAFF. As DNA, the CDR3 is TGTGCCAGCAGCTTAGGGGGGCGCCTCACTGAAGCTTTCTTT.